This T cell receptor (beta chain) originates from a study of radiotherapy plus CTLA-4 blockade in lung cancer (dated by TCRdb to 2017 to 2018). Background on the whole study: Objective responses occurred in approximately 19% of enrolled patients, and approximately 34% achieved disease control. Summary of the overall study and its limitations: The strongest predictors of response were reported to be early dynamic shifts in blood T cell clones along with a rise in serum interferon-beta following radiation. After treatment with radiotherapy and ipilimumab, TCR clones that originated in tumors expanded in peripheral blood.

Receptor amplification or capture employed the immunoSEQ multiplex PCR assay. In its TCRdb copy, this immuneACCESS table keeps in-frame sequences only and misses some clones. Where compared with another copy, unresolved V genes explain less than half of these, and the others have no known cause. The sample records fewer than 75,000 clones, more than 75% of which are singletons. The ten top clones hold around two fifths of the sample. The CDR3 runs 12 residues from the cysteine to the phenylalanine. Only CDR3 DNA is held: 36 bases, read in frame from base 1. In the germline V gene (reference sequence), CDR1 corresponds to MNHEY and CDR2 to SMNVEV. V and J lose 4 bases and 3 bases, and a span of 5 bases separates them. About this clone: The antigen it recognizes is unknown. Base qualities are not provided; no much larger clone lies one nucleotide away.

Focal radiation therapy combined with CTLA-4 blockade (ipilimumab) was tested in patients with chemo-refractory metastatic non-small-cell lung cancer. The TCR comes from a human donor with non-small cell lung cancer that progressed on radiotherapy plus ipilimumab. The material sequenced was peripheral blood, taken from a patient treated with radiotherapy plus ipilimumab. Here the chain combines TRBV27 and TRBJ2-3, with an unclear D gene assignment. DNA sequence: TGTGCCAGCAGTTCCCAGACAGATACGCAGTATTTT. It codes for CASSSQTDTQYF.